One sample yielded the 10 T cell receptor beta chains listed below, sequenced in a study of blood T cell repertoires in COVID-19. TCRdb's copy holds only in-frame clones and misses some; the assay was immunoSEQ multiplex PCR. The sample holds around 140,000 clones; roughly 81% are singletons and the top ten take approximately 9%. The sample was peripheral blood. Receptor source: a woman between 45 and 65 years old with active or convalescent COVID-19.

The V and J genes are TRBV9 and TRBJ2-2; 13 bases fit TRBD2. The germline gives CDR1 SGDLS, CDR2 YYNGEE. With V trimmed by 3 bases and J by 5 bases, 7 bases remained unmatched. The CDR3 is 17 amino acids. The CDR3 coding sequence is TGTGCCAGCAGCGCACGGACTAGCGGGAGTAATACCGGGGAGCTGTTTTTT. Amino acids: CASSARTSGSNTGELFF.

This chain connects TRBV4-3 to TRBJ2-1; TRBD2 aligns across 9 bases. The V segment lost 0 bases and the J segment 10 bases; nucleotides outside the gene matches: 13. The CDR3 sequence is 17 residues long. CDR1 LGHNA and CDR2 YSLEER come from the germline V gene. The CDR3 is CASSQDLRSGGTGEQFF. The CDR3 DNA reads TGCGCCAGCAGCCAAGATCTTCGCAGCGGGGGGACTGGGGAGCAGTTCTTC.

This clone was detected many times. The chain links TRBV19 to TRBJ2-7; TRBD2 matches 10 bases. V was clipped by 4 bases and J by 3 bases; unmatched bases: 6. Germline V lookup: CDR1 LNHDA, CDR2 SQIVND (reference sequence). There are 15 residues in the CDR3. The CDR3 loop is CASSSGLAADYEQYF. Written as DNA, the CDR3 is TGTGCCAGTAGTAGCGGACTAGCGGCCGACTACGAGCAGTACTTC.

This sequence joins TRBV3-1 (or the pseudogene TRBV3-2) and TRBJ2-5; TRBD1 agrees at 9 bases. CDR3 length equals 14 residues. V shed 5 bases and J 6 bases; nucleotides not matched to a gene: 7. Germline-derived CDR1 and CDR2 are LGHDT and YNNKEL (reference sequence). As DNA, the CDR3 is TGTGCCAGCAGCGGCGGGACAGGGACGAAGACCCAGTACTTC. It yields the protein CASSGGTGTKTQYF.

J is TRBJ1-6 and V is TRBV7-2; a possible D gene is TRBD1 (5 bases). The CDR3 covers 16 residues. CDR1 SGHTA and CDR2 FQGNSA come from the germline V gene. V lost 4 bases, J lost 0 bases, and 10 bases lay in between. This CDR3 reads CASSSGGASYNSPLHF. The DNA for the CDR3 is TGTGCCAGCAGCTCGGGGGGAGCCTCCTATAATTCACCCCTCCACTTT. The variable domain in full, completed from reference TRBV7-2 and TRBJ1-6, reads GAGVSQSPSNKVTEKGKDVELRCDPISGHTALYWYRQSLGQGLEFLIYFQGNSAPDKSGLPSDRFSAERTGGSVSTLTIQRTQQEDSAVYLCASSSGGASYNSPLHFGNGTRLTVT.

This chain connects TRBV7-9 to TRBJ2-3, with no clear D. The germline V gene encodes CDR1 SEHNR and CDR2 FQNEAQ (reference sequence). CDR3 length: 12 amino acids. V shed 1 base and J shed 4 bases, with 3 bases lying between them. The CDR3 DNA is TGTGCCAGCAGCTTAGTCTCAGATACGCAGTATTTT. It yields the protein CASSLVSDTQYF.

This clone was counted many times. V gene TRBV30 combines with J gene TRBJ2-2; possibly TRBD2 for D (7 bases). The CDR3 is 15 amino acids. The V and J ends lost 2 bases and 0 bases respectively, with 10 bases between them. Looked up from germline, CDR1 is GTSNPN and CDR2 is SVGIG (reference sequence). CDR3 residues: CAWSRGGTNTGELFF. CDR3 bases: TGTGCCTGGAGTAGGGGGGGGACGAACACCGGGGAGCTGTTTTTT.

About this clone itself: Distinct nucleotide sequences in the sample also encode this CDR3. The chain recombines TRBV4-2 with TRBJ1-4, with 10 bases fitting TRBD1. The V gene's germline CDR1 is LGHNA and CDR2 YNFKEQ. The CDR3 is 15 residues long. V shed 1 base and J 6 bases; nucleotides not matched to a gene: 2. As DNA, the CDR3 is TGTGCCAGCAGCCAAGGGGGGACAGGGGATGAAAAACTGTTTTTT. Its translation is CASSQGGTGDEKLFF.

This clone was seen more than once but under ten times. V is TRBV2 and J is TRBJ2-1, with D perhaps TRBD2 (6 bases). The CDR3 spans 14 residues. Trimming pared 6 bases from V and 5 bases from J, leaving 14 bases between. Germline CDR1 is SNHLY and CDR2 is FYNNEI. The CDR3 is CASRARDWNNEQFF. CDR3 in DNA: TGTGCCAGCAGGGCCAGGGACTGGAACAATGAGCAGTTCTTC.

This clone has only a few counts. J is TRBJ2-2 and V is TRBV2; D is uncertain. Germline V gene sequence: CDR1 SNHLY, CDR2 FYNNEI. V dropped 7 bases and J dropped 3 bases, with 9 bases sitting between them. The CDR3 has 13 residues. DNA for the CDR3: TGTGCCAGCACCTTCACAGACACCGGGGAGCTGTTTTTT. Amino acid sequence: CASTFTDTGELFF.